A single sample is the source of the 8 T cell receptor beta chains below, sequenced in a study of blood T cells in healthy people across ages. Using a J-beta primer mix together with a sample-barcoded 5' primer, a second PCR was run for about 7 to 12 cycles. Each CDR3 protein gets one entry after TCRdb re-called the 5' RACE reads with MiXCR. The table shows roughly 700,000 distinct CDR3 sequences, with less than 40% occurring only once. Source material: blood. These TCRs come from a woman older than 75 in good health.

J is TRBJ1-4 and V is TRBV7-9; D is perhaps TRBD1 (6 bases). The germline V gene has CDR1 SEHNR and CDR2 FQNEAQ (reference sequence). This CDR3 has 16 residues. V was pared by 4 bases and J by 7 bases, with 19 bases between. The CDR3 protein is CASSYGGGPASEKLFF. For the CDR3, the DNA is TGTGCCAGCAGCTACGGTGGGGGGCCGGCAAGTGAAAAACTGTTTTTT.

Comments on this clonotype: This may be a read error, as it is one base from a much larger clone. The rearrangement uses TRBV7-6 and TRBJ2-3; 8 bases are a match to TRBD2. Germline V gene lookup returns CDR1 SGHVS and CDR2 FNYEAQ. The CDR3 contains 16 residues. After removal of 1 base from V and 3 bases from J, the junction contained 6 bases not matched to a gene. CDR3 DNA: TGTGCCAGCAGCTTAGACGGAGCGGGGGCTACAGATACGCAGTATTTT. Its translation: CASSLDGAGATDTQYF.

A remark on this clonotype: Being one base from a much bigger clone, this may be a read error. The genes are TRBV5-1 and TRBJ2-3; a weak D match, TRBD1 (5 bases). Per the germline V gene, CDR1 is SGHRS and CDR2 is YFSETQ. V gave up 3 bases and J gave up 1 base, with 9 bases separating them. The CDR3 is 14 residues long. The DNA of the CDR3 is TGCGCCAGCAGCTGGGGCCATGGCACAGATACGCAGTATTTT. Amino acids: CASSWGHGTDTQYF.

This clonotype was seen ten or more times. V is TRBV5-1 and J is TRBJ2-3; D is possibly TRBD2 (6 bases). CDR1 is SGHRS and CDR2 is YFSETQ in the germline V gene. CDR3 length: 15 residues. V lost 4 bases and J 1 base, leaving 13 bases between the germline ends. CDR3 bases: TGCGCCAGCAGCCCCGGGACTCTCGGCACAGATACGCAGTATTTT. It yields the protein CASSPGTLGTDTQYF.

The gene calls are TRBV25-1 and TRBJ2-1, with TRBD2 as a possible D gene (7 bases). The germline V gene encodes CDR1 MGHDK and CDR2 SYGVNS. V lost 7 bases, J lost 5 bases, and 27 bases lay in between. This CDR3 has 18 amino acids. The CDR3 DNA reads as TGTGCCAGCACCCCTTCGAGAAGGGGGGGCAATAGGAACAATGAGCAGTTCTTC. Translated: CASTPSRRGGNRNNEQFF.

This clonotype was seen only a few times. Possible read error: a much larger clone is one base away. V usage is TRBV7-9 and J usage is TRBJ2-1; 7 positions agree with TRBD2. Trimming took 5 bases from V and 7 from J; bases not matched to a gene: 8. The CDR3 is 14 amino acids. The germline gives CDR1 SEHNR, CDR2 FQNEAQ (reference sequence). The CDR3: CASSLQRGGNEQFF. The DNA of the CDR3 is TGTGCCAGCAGCCTGCAGCGGGGCGGGAATGAGCAGTTCTTC.

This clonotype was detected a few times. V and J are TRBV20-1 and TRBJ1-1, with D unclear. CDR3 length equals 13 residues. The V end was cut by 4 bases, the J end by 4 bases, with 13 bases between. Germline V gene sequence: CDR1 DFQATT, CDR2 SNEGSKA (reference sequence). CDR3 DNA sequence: TGCAGTGCTAATACTGGGGTAAGCACTGAAGCTTTCTTT. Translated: CSANTGVSTEAFF.

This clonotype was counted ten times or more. The CDR3 coding sequence is TGTGCCAGCAGTCCTACAGGGCTAGCCAAAAACATTCAGTACTTC. Translated: CASSPTGLAKNIQYF. The chain uses TRBV4-2 and TRBJ2-4; a possible D gene is TRBD1 (6 bases). Per the germline V gene, CDR1 is LGHNA and CDR2 is YNFKEQ. The CDR3 length is 15 residues. Trimming pared 6 bases from V and 0 bases from J, leaving 12 bases between.